This TCR beta chain appears in the sequencing data of a study of CD8 T cells in ankylosing spondylitis. TCRdb processed the 5' RACE reads anew with MiXCR; each CDR3 protein has one entry. This table holds around 300,000 distinct CDR3 sequences, about 20% found once. CDR1 SGHRS and CDR2 YFSETQ come from the germline V gene. The CDR3 loop spans 13 amino acids. V gave up 4 bases and J gave up 3 bases; unmatched junction bases: 1. This clonotype was counted many times. Its matching antigen is unknown. The study, taken as a whole, reports: From matched ankylosing spondylitis synovial fluid, disease-linked clones were reportedly recovered at significantly enriched levels.

This clonotype was sampled from a female donor with ankylosing spondylitis or in good health (not recorded which). The rearrangement joins TRBV5-1 to TRBJ2-1, with 7 positions matching TRBD2. Material: blood, either unsorted or a sorted T cell fraction (not recorded which). Here the CDR3 DNA reads TGCGCCAGCAGCAGGACTAGCTACAATGAGCAGTTCTTC. Translating it yields CASSRTSYNEQFF.